The sequence of this T cell receptor beta chain was determined in a study of shared clonotypes between healthy human individuals. Cells designated naive CD8 were CD45RO-negative and were positively selected for CCR7, with terminally differentiated effector memory CD45RA+ cells excluded. Concerning this clone: Its antigen is still unknown.

Unmatched junction bases numbered 7, after V lost 3 bases and J lost 2 bases. The CDR3 consists of 15 residues. Germline CDR1 reads SGHNT; CDR2 reads YYREEE (reference sequence). Overall study findings and caveats: Only blood was sampled; tissue repertoires likely differ. The sharing of 5% to 6.5% of naive CD4 clonotypes was seen across a few donors.

Each PCR replicate from the sorted subsets contained around 200 ng DNA, which is tens of thousands of T cell genomes. Profiling relied on immunoSEQ multiplex PCR, and the TCRdb table lists in-frame clones only, not all of them. The sample includes about 2,200,000 clones, just over 90% of them seen just once. The material sequenced was naive CD8+ T cells from PBMCs. The J gene is TRBJ2-7, the V gene TRBV5-4; 8 bases map to TRBD2. This clonotype was sampled from a man aged 18-30 years in good health. Some clones in this sample may be carry-over from other donors' samples. CDR3 sequence reads: CASSSRGSGAYEQYF. CDR3 bases: TGTGCCAGCAGCTCCCGGGGTAGCGGGGCCTACGAGCAGTACTTC.